This T cell receptor beta chain is from a study of blood T cell repertoires in COVID-19. In the study overall: Collection of acute and convalescent COVID-19 samples took place in the United States, Italy and Spain. Sources were T cells, B-cell-depleted T cells, or PBMCs; the material itself was cDNA or gDNA.

As handled by the study authors: Reference gene primer amplification yielded estimated nucleated cell counts. Using immunoSEQ multiplex PCR, the repertoire was profiled, and TCRdb retains in-frame clones only, with some absent. That table supplies the V and J calls and clone size; D and trimming were determined from the DNA. Of some 200,000 clones detected, 65% to 90% appear once; the ten largest clones hold about 2.5%. Patients in Seattle were enrolled during active infection, then followed longitudinally. This CDR3 contains 11 residues. Trimming left V 3 bases short and J 9 bases short, with 8 bases between.

This TCR came from a woman in her 70s with COVID-19, enrolled during active disease. Sequenced material: peripheral blood. The chain carries TRBV12-3 or TRBV12-4 and TRBJ1-2; perhaps TRBD1 as D (6 bases). CDR3 protein: CASSLTGSYTF. CDR3 sequence (DNA): TGTGCCAGCAGTTTGACAGGCAGCTACACCTTC.